These 26 T cell receptor beta chains were all obtained from the same sample, sequenced in a study of blood T cell repertoires in COVID-19. TCRdb keeps only in-frame clones here, not all; method: immunoSEQ multiplex PCR. The sample has roughly 66,000 clones, around 93% seen once. The sequenced material came from peripheral blood. The origin of the receptors is a human donor in a cohort sampled during active COVID-19.

The V call is TRBV27, the J call TRBJ2-1; 9 bases map to TRBD1. CDR3 length equals 14 residues. J was trimmed by 1 base and V by 6 bases; bases with no gene match: 1. Germline loops: CDR1 MNHEY, CDR2 SMNVEV (reference sequence). CDR3 coding DNA: TGTGCCAGCAGAGGGACAGGGTCCTACAATGAGCAGTTCTTC. Translating gives CASRGTGSYNEQFF.

V usage is TRBV4-1 and J usage is TRBJ2-3; 8 nucleotides align to TRBD2. V shed 0 bases, J shed 2 bases, and the junction held 7 bases outside the gene matches. The V gene's germline CDR1 is MGHRA and CDR2 YSYEKL. The CDR3 contains 17 residues. DNA for the CDR3: TGCGCCAGCAGCCAAGAGGGAGCGGGAGCCATCACAGATACGCAGTATTTT. Translation gives CASSQEGAGAITDTQYF.

V is TRBV4-3 and J is TRBJ2-3, with 8 bases fitting TRBD1. Germline V gene lookup returns CDR1 LGHNA and CDR2 YSLEER. This CDR3 comprises 16 residues. The J segment lost 4 bases and the V segment lost 1 base, leaving 7 bases of the junction unmatched. CDR3 DNA: TGCGCCAGCAGCCAAGGTGTTGGACAGGGACCAGATACGCAGTATTTT. It codes for CASSQGVGQGPDTQYF.

The chain employs TRBV7-2 and TRBJ2-2; D is unclear. The germline V gene encodes CDR1 SGHTA and CDR2 FQGNSA. CDR3 length equals 14 residues. Trimming removed 5 bases from V and 6 bases from J, with 13 bases in between. In DNA, the CDR3 is TGTGCCAGCAGCCGGGTCCGCGTATCCGGGGAGCTGTTTTTT. Residues: CASSRVRVSGELFF. The variable domain in full, completed from reference TRBV7-2 and TRBJ2-2, reads GAGVSQSPSNKVTEKGKDVELRCDPISGHTALYWYRQSLGQGLEFLIYFQGNSAPDKSGLPSDRFSAERTGGSVSTLTIQRTQQEDSAVYLCASSRVRVSGELFFGEGSRLTVL.

The rearrangement links TRBV28 to TRBJ1-2; unclear D gene. The germline V and J ends were trimmed by 5 bases and 7 bases, with 8 bases remaining between them. In germline, CDR1 is MDHEN, CDR2 SYDVKM. The CDR3 covers 11 residues. CDR3 in amino acids: CASSARSGYTF. In DNA, the CDR3 is TGTGCCAGCAGTGCGCGCTCTGGCTACACCTTC.

The rearrangement uses TRBV24-1 and TRBJ1-2; 7 bases are a match to TRBD1. The CDR3 consists of 14 residues. The V segment lost 3 bases and the J segment 8 bases; nucleotides outside the gene matches: 8. Germline-derived CDR1 and CDR2 are KGHDR and SFDVKD. CDR3 residues: CATSDRQGGVGYTF. CDR3 nucleotides: TGTGCCACCAGTGATCGACAGGGAGGCGTAGGCTACACCTTC.

The chain couples TRBV18 to TRBJ2-7, with TRBD2 matching over 10 bases. The CDR3 extends over 16 amino acids. Germline V CDR1 and CDR2: KGHSH, LQKENI. The ends lost 3 bases at V and 9 bases at J; junction bases unmatched: 14. In DNA, the CDR3 is TGTGCCAGCTCACCTAAGAGCGGGAGGGTACAGAAGTGGCAGTACTTC. Its translation is CASSPKSGRVQKWQYF.

V and J are TRBV30 and TRBJ2-6, with TRBD1 matching 7 bases. J lost 1 base, V lost 3 bases, and 3 bases had no gene match. This CDR3 has 15 amino acids. The germline gives CDR1 GTSNPN, CDR2 SVGIG (reference sequence). CDR3 sequence reads: CAWSAGGSGANVLTF. The CDR3 DNA reads TGTGCCTGGAGCGCAGGGGGTTCTGGGGCCAACGTCCTGACTTTC. The complete variable domain, with remaining parts taken from reference TRBV30 and TRBJ2-6, reads SQTIHQWPATLVQPVGSPLSLECTVEGTSNPNLYWYRQAAGRGLQLLFYSVGIGQISSEVPQNLSASRPQDRQFILSSKKLLLSDSGFYLCAWSAGGSGANVLTFGAGSRLTVL.

This clone was counted between two and nine times. V usage is TRBV3-1 (or the pseudogene TRBV3-2) and J usage is TRBJ2-7, with 12 bases identical to TRBD1. The V gene's germline CDR1 is LGHDT and CDR2 YNNKEL (reference sequence). V lost 7 bases, J lost 4 bases, and 5 bases stayed unmatched. The CDR3 has 14 amino acids. The CDR3 DNA follows: TGTGCCAGCACATTGGGACAGGGGGCGTACGAGCAGTACTTC. Its translation: CASTLGQGAYEQYF.

This CDR3 is CASSRRDNFYEQYF. The CDR3, as DNA: TGTGCCAGCAGCCGCCGGGACAATTTTTACGAGCAGTACTTC. The rearrangement joins TRBV7-2 to TRBJ2-7, with a possible D match to TRBD1 (6 bases). The CDR3 loop spans 14 amino acids. In germline, CDR1 is SGHTA, CDR2 FQGNSA. V shed 5 bases and J shed 4 bases, with 15 bases lying between them.

The chain carries TRBV5-1 and TRBJ2-3; 10 bases agree with TRBD2. The CDR3 runs 15 residues. The germline gives CDR1 SGHRS, CDR2 YFSETQ. The junction had 7 bases not matched to a gene; V was cut back by 3 bases and J by 6 bases. The CDR3 region is CASSSTISGRDTQYF. The CDR3 bases are TGCGCCAGCAGCTCGACCATTAGCGGGAGGGATACGCAGTATTTT.

This clone has only one observation. The J gene is TRBJ1-2, the V gene TRBV6-2 or TRBV6-3; D call uncertain. The CDR3 length is 15 residues. Deletions cut 6 bases from V and 4 bases from J, with 18 bases between. Germline CDR1 reads MNHEY; CDR2 reads SVGEGT. CDR3 nucleotide sequence: TGTGCCAGCAGCCCCTCGGGGAGAATGGGCTATGGCTACACCTTC. Amino acid sequence: CASSPSGRMGYGYTF.

This clone was detected a few times. J is TRBJ2-1 and V is TRBV5-1; D not certain. The CDR3 is 12 amino acids. Germline loops: CDR1 SGHRS, CDR2 YFSETQ. The germline V and J ends were trimmed by 0 bases and 6 bases, with 4 bases remaining between them. In DNA form, the CDR3 reads TGCGCCAGCAGCTTGGCCATCAATGAGCAGTTCTTC. As protein: CASSLAINEQFF.

The rearrangement uses TRBV30 and TRBJ1-2; 7 bases are a match to TRBD1. V shed 3 bases and J 6 bases; nucleotides not matched to a gene: 16. Germline CDR1 GTSNPN, CDR2 SVGIG (reference sequence). CDR3 length equals 16 residues. The CDR3 DNA sequence: TGTGCCTGGAGGTATACAGGGGACGCAGGGTACCATGGCTACACCTTC. It yields the protein CAWRYTGDAGYHGYTF.

The V gene is TRBV6-5, the J gene TRBJ2-1; 8 bases map to TRBD2. In germline, CDR1 is MNHEY, CDR2 SVGAGI. This CDR3 region has 15 residues. V lost 7 bases to trimming and J lost 6 bases; unmatched junction nucleotides: 11. The CDR3: CASTPSGRMFNEQFF. The CDR3 bases are TGTGCCAGCACCCCCAGCGGGAGAATGTTCAATGAGCAGTTCTTC.

V gene TRBV4-3 combines with J gene TRBJ2-1; the match to TRBD2 covers 7 bases. The CDR3 sequence is 17 residues long. V shed 0 bases and J 6 bases; nucleotides not matched to a gene: 11. Germline-derived CDR1 and CDR2 are LGHNA and YSLEER. The CDR3 reads CASSQDRASGRRNEQFF. The DNA for the CDR3 is TGCGCCAGCAGCCAAGATCGGGCTAGCGGACGACGCAATGAGCAGTTCTTC.

This clone was seen a few times. This chain joins TRBV27 and TRBJ1-5; D possibly corresponds to TRBD1 (6 bases). Germline-derived CDR1 and CDR2 are MNHEY and SMNVEV (reference sequence). Trimming shortened V by 3 bases and J by 4 bases, and 13 bases separated the two germline ends. The CDR3 contains 15 residues. CDR3: CASSFSGTQNQPQHF. For the CDR3, the DNA is TGTGCCAGCAGTTTCTCCGGGACACAGAATCAGCCCCAGCATTTT.

J is TRBJ2-5 and V is TRBV5-4, with D possibly matching TRBD2 (6 bases). The CDR3 totals 13 residues. Germline V gene data show CDR1 as SGHNT and CDR2 as YYREEE (reference sequence). The V gene lost 2 bases and the J gene lost 3 bases, with 8 bases spanning the gap. CDR3 amino acids: CASSLGGEETQYF. In DNA, the CDR3 is TGTGCCAGCAGCTTAGGAGGGGAAGAGACCCAGTACTTC. The full variable domain, in which reference TRBV5-4 and TRBJ2-5 provide the parts outside the CDR3, is ETGVTQSPTHLIKTRGQQVTLRCSSQSGHNTVSWYQQALGQGPQFIFQYYREEENGRGNFPPRFSGLQFPNYSSELNVNALELDDSALYLCASSLGGEETQYFGPGTRLLVL.

The chain employs TRBV7-2 and TRBJ2-5; weak D call: TRBD1 (6 bases). Germline V gene lookup returns CDR1 SGHTA and CDR2 FQGNSA. The CDR3 totals 15 residues. Trimming took off 5 bases at V and 4 bases at J, with 17 bases between the two ends. The CDR3 here is CASSHRQARGETQYF. The CDR3 region has the DNA TGTGCCAGCAGCCATCGACAGGCTAGGGGAGAGACCCAGTACTTC.

This clone was seen a handful of times. V is TRBV5-1 and J is TRBJ1-1, with TRBD1 matching over 7 bases. Germline V gene lookup returns CDR1 SGHRS and CDR2 YFSETQ. The CDR3 runs to 15 residues. Trimming cost V 7 bases and J 1 base; bases outside gene matches: 10. CDR3 sequence reads: CASHLNRGQNTEAFF. CDR3 sequence (DNA): TGCGCCAGCCACTTGAACAGGGGCCAGAACACTGAAGCTTTCTTT.

The chain joins TRBV4-3 to TRBJ1-3; TRBD1 is a possible D gene (5 bases). CDR3 length: 14 residues. Germline V lookup: CDR1 LGHNA, CDR2 YSLEER. Trimming shortened V by 3 bases and J by 3 bases, and 9 bases separated the two germline ends. The CDR3 region has the DNA TGCGCCAGCAGCCAGTCAGGGTTTGGAAACACCATATATTTT. Amino acids: CASSQSGFGNTIYF.

The chain has TRBV7-3 and TRBJ2-2, with unresolved D. Trimming shortened V by 3 bases and J by 2 bases, and 7 bases separated the two germline ends. The length of the CDR3 is 14 residues. CDR1 SGHTA and CDR2 FQGTGA come from the germline V gene. CDR3 bases: TGTGCCAGCAGCTTGTTTCTAAACACCGGGGAGCTGTTTTTT. Protein product: CASSLFLNTGELFF.

The rearrangement links TRBV28 to TRBJ1-5; D is perhaps TRBD1 (5 bases). Germline CDR1 is MDHEN and CDR2 is SYDVKM. There are 15 residues in the CDR3. Trimming shortened V by 2 bases and J by 5 bases, and 13 bases separated the two germline ends. CDR3: CASSLGGGEDQPQHF. The CDR3, as DNA: TGTGCCAGCAGTTTAGGGGGGGGTGAGGATCAGCCCCAGCATTTT.

The V and J genes are TRBV19 and TRBJ2-1; 8 nucleotides agree with TRBD2. Unmatched junction bases numbered 7, after V lost 5 bases and J lost 4 bases. Germline CDR1 is LNHDA and CDR2 is SQIVND (reference sequence). The length of the CDR3 is 15 residues. The CDR3 reads CASSLGAGVYNEQFF. CDR3 nucleotides: TGTGCCAGTAGTCTCGGAGCGGGAGTATACAATGAGCAGTTCTTC.

CDR3 amino acids: CASTRTQNGGNTIYF. In nucleotides, the CDR3 is TGTGCCAGCACTAGGACACAAAACGGAGGAAACACCATATATTTT. The chain joins TRBV2 to TRBJ1-3; the D gene is possibly TRBD1 (5 bases). Trimming removed 7 bases from V and 4 bases from J, with 17 bases in between. CDR3 length: 15 amino acids. Germline CDR1 and CDR2: SNHLY and FYNNEI.

About this clone itself: The germline gene is not matched at one end of the junction; a read error may be the cause. The gene calls are TRBV30 and TRBJ2-4; D unresolved. Germline lookup yields CDR1 GTSNPN and CDR2 SVGIG (reference sequence). The CDR3 extends over 11 amino acids. In DNA, the CDR3 is TGCGTCTATACGGGCAAAAACATTCAGTACTTC. This codes for CVYTGKNIQYF.